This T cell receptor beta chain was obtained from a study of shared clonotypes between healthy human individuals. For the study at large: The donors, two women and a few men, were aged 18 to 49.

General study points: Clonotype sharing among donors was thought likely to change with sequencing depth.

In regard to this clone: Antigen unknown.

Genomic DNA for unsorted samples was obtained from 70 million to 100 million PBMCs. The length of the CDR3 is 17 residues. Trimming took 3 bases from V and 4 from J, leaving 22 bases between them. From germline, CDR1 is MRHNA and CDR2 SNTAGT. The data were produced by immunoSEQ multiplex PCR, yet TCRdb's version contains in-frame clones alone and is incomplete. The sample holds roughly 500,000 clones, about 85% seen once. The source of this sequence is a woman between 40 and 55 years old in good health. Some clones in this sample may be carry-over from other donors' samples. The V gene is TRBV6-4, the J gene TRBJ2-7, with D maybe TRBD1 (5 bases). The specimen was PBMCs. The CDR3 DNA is TGTGCCAGCAGTGAGCTAGACAGCTCACGTCCCCGTTACGAGCAGTACTTC. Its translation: CASSELDSSRPRYEQYF.